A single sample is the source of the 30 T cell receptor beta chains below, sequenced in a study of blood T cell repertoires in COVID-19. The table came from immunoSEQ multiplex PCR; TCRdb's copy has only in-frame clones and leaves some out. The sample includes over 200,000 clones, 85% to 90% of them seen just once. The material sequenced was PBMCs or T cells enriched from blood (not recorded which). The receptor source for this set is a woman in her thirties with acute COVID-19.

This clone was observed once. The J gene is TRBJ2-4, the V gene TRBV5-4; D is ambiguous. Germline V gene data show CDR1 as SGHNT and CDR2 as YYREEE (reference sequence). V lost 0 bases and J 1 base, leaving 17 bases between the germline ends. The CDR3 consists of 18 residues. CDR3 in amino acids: CASSLAPFLARAKNIQYF. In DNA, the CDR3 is TGTGCCAGCAGCTTGGCACCTTTCCTTGCGAGGGCCAAAAACATTCAGTACTTC.

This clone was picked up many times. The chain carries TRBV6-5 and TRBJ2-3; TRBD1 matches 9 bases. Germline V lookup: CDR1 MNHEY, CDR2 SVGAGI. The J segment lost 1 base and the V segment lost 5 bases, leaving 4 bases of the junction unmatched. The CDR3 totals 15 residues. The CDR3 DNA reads TGTGCCAGCAGTCCTCGACAGGGGGGCACAGATACGCAGTATTTT. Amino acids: CASSPRQGGTDTQYF.

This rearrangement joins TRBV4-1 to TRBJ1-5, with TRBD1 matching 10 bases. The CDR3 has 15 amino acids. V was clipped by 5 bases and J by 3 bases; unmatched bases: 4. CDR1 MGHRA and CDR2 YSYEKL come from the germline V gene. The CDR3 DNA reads TGCGCCAGCAGCTCCGGGACAGGGGACAATCAGCCCCAGCATTTT. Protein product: CASSSGTGDNQPQHF.

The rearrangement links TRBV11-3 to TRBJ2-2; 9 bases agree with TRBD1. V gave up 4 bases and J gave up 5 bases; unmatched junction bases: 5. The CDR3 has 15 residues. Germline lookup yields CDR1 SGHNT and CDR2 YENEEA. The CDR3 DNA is TGTGCCAGCAGCTCGGGACAGGGAGGGACCGGGGAGCTGTTTTTT. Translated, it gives CASSSGQGGTGELFF.

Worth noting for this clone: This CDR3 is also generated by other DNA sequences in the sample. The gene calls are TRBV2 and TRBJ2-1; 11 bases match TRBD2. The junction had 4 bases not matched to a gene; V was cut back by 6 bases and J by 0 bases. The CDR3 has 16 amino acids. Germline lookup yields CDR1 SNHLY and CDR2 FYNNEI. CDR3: CASSGTSGGSYNEQFF. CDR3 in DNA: TGTGCCAGCAGCGGCACTAGCGGGGGCTCCTACAATGAGCAGTTCTTC. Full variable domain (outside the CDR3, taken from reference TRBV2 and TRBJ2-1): EPEVTQTPSHQVTQMGQEVILRCVPISNHLYFYWYRQILGQKVEFLVSFYNNEISEKSEIFDDQFSVERPDGSNFTLKIRSTKLEDSAMYFCASSGTSGGSYNEQFFGPGTRLTVL.

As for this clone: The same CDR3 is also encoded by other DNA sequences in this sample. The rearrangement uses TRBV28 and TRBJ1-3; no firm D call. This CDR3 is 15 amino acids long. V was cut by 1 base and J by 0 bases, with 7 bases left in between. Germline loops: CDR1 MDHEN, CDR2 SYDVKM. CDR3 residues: CASSLFGVSGNTIYF. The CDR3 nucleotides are TGTGCCAGCAGTTTATTCGGAGTCTCTGGAAACACCATATATTTT.

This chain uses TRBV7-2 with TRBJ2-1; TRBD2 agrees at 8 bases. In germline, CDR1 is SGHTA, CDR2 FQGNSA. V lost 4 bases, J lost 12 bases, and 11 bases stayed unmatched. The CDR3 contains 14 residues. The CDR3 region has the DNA TGTGCCAGCAGCTCCGCGGGGGGAGAACCGGGGCAGTTCTTC. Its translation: CASSSAGGEPGQFF.

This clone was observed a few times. This chain's CDR3 is CAISGGQGAYTQYF. The CDR3 DNA reads TGTGCCATCAGTGGAGGACAGGGGGCATATACGCAGTATTTT. The V gene is TRBV10-3, the J gene TRBJ2-3; 11 nucleotides align to TRBD1. With 4 bases clipped from V and 7 bases from J, the junction kept 4 bases outside the gene matches. The CDR3 consists of 14 residues. CDR1 is ENHRY, CDR2 SYGVKD, per germline.

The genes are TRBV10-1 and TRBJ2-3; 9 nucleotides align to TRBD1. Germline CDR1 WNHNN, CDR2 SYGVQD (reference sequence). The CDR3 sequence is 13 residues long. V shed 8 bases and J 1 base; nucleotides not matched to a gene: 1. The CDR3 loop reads CASGDRGTDTQYF. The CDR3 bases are TGCGCCAGCGGGGACAGGGGCACAGATACGCAGTATTTT.

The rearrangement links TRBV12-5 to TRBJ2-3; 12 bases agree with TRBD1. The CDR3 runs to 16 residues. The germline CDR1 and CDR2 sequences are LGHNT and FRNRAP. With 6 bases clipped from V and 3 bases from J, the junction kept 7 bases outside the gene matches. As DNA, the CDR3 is TGTGCTAGTGGCGAGGGACAGGGGGCTTTAACAGATACGCAGTATTTT. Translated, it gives CASGEGQGALTDTQYF.

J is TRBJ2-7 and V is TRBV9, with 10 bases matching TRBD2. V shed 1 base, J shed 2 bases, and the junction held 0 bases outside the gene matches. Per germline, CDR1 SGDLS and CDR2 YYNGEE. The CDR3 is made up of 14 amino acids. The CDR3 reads CASSVTSGTYEQYF. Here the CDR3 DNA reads TGTGCCAGCAGCGTAACTAGCGGGACCTACGAGCAGTACTTC.

CDR3 coding DNA: TGTGCCTTCGGAGGTGTTTTGGTGAACACTGAAGCTTTCTTT. Translation gives CAFGGVLVNTEAFF. This sequence joins TRBV30 and TRBJ1-1, with D unresolved. Trimming left V 7 bases short and J 0 bases short, with 15 bases between. This CDR3 comprises 14 residues. CDR1 is GTSNPN and CDR2 is SVGIG in the germline V gene (reference sequence). The full variable domain, with the rest looked up from reference TRBV30 and TRBJ1-1, is SQTIHQWPATLVQPVGSPLSLECTVEGTSNPNLYWYRQAAGRGLQLLFYSVGIGQISSEVPQNLSASRPQDRQFILSSKKLLLSDSGFYLCAFGGVLVNTEAFFGQGTRLTVV.

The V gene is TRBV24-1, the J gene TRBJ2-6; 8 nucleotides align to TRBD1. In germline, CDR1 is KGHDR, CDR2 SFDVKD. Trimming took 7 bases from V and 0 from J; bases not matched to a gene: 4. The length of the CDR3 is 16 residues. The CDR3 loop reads CATSGTGLSGANVLTF. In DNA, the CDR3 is TGTGCCACCAGCGGGACAGGTCTCTCTGGGGCCAACGTCCTGACTTTC.

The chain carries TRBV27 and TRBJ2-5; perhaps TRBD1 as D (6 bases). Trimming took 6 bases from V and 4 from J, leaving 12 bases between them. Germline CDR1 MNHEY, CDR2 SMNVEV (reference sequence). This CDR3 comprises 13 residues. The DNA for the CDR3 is TGTGCCAGCAGGCCAACAGGGAGAGAGACCCAGTACTTC. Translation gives CASRPTGRETQYF.

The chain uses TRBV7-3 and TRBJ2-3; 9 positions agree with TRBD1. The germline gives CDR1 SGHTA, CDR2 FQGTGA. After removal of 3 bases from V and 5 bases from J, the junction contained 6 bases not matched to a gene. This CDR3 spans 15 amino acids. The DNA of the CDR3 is TGTGCCAGCAGCTTGGATGGGACAGGGAAAGATACGCAGTATTTT. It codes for CASSLDGTGKDTQYF.

DNA of the CDR3: TGTGCCAGCGCCCTGGGGGGACAGAACCAAGAGACCCAGTACTTC. Translating gives CASALGGQNQETQYF. This rearrangement joins TRBV5-8 to TRBJ2-5, with D perhaps TRBD1 (7 bases). V lost 7 bases, J lost 0 bases, and 16 bases lay in between. The CDR3 has 15 amino acids. The germline V gene has CDR1 SGHTS and CDR2 YDEGEE.

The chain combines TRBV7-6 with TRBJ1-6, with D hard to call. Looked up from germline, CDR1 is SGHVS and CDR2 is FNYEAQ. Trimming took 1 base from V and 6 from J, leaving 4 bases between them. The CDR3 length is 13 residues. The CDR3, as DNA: TGTGCCAGCAGCTTAGACGGTAATTCACCCCTCCACTTT. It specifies CASSLDGNSPLHF.

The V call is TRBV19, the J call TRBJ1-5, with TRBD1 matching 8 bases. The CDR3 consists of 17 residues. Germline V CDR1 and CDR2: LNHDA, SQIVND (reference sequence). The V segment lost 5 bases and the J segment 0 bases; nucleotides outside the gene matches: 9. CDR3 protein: CASSPSAGGDSNQPQHF. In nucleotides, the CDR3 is TGTGCCAGTAGTCCATCGGCAGGGGGCGATAGCAATCAGCCCCAGCATTTT.

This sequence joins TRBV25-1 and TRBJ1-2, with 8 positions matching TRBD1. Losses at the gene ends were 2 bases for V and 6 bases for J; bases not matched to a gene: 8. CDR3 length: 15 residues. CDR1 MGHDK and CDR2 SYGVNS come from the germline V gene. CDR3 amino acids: CASSEGPGQANGYTF. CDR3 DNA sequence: TGTGCCAGCAGTGAAGGACCGGGACAGGCGAATGGCTACACCTTC.

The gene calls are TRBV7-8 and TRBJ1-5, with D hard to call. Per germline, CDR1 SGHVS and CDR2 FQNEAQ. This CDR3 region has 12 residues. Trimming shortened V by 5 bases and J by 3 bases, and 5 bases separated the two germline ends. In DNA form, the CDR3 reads TGTGCCAGCAGCCCTCCCAATCAGCCCCAGCATTTT. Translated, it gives CASSPPNQPQHF.

CDR3 sequence: CASSIFGGNEQFF. CDR3 sequence (DNA): TGTGCCAGTAGTATATTTGGCGGCAATGAGCAGTTCTTC. This chain joins TRBV19 and TRBJ2-1; D call uncertain. The V end lost 2 bases, the J end lost 6 bases, and 8 bases lay between the germline ends. CDR1 is LNHDA, CDR2 SQIVND, per germline (reference sequence). The CDR3 covers 13 residues.

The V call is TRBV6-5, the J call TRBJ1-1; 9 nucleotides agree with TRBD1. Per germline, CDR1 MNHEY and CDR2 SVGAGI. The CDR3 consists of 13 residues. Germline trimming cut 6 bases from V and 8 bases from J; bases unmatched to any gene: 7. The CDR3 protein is CASSFGQGKEAFF. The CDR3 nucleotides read TGTGCCAGCAGCTTTGGACAGGGGAAAGAAGCTTTCTTT.

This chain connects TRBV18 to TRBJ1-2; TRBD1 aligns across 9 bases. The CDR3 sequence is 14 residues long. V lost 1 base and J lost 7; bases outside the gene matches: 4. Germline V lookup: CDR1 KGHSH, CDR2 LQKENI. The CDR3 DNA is TGTGCCAGCTCACCACGGACAGGGGATGGTGGCTACACCTTC. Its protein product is CASSPRTGDGGYTF.

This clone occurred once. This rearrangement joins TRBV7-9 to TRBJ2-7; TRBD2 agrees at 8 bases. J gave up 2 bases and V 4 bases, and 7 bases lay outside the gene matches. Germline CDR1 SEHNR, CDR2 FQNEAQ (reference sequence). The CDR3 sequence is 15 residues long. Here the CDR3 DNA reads TGTGCCAGCAGCTCAAAGCGGGGGTCTGCCTACGAGCAGTACTTC. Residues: CASSSKRGSAYEQYF.

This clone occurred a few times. The CDR3 nucleotides read TGTGCCAGCAGCACTGGACAGGCATCCAATCAGCCCCAGCATTTT. It translates to CASSTGQASNQPQHF. The chain uses TRBV5-6 and TRBJ1-5; 7 nucleotides match TRBD1. The CDR3 consists of 15 residues. The J segment lost 3 bases and the V segment lost 4 bases, leaving 7 bases of the junction unmatched. The germline V gene encodes CDR1 SGHDT and CDR2 YYEEEE.

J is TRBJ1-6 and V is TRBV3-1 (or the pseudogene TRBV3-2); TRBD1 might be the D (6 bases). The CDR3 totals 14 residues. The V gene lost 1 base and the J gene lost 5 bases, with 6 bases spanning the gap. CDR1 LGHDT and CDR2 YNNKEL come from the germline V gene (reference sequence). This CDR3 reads CASSQGQDNSPLHF. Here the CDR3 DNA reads TGTGCCAGCAGCCAAGGACAGGATAATTCACCCCTCCACTTT.

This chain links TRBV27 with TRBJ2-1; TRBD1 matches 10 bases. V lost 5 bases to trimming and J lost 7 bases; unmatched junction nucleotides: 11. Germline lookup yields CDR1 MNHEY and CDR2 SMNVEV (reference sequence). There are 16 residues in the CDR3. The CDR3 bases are TGTGCCAGCAGTCTCTCCGGGACAGGGGCATGGAATGAGCAGTTCTTC. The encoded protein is CASSLSGTGAWNEQFF.

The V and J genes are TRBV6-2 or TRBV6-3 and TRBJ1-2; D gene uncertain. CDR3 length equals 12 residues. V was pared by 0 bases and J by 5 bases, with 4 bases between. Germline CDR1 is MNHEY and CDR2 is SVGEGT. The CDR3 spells CASSYSEYGYTF. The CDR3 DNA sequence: TGTGCCAGCAGTTACTCGGAGTATGGCTACACCTTC.

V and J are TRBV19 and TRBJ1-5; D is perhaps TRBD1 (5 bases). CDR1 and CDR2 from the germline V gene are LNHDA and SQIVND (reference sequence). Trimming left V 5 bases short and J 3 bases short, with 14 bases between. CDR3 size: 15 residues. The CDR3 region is CASSAPQVPNQPQHF. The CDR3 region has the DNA TGTGCCAGTAGTGCCCCACAGGTCCCCAATCAGCCCCAGCATTTT.

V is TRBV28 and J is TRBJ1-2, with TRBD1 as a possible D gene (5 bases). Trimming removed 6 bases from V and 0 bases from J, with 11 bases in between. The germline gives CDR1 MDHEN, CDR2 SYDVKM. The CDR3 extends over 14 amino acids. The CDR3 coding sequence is TGTGCCAGCAGCCTGGGGGGTTCTAACTATGGCTACACCTTC. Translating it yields CASSLGGSNYGYTF.